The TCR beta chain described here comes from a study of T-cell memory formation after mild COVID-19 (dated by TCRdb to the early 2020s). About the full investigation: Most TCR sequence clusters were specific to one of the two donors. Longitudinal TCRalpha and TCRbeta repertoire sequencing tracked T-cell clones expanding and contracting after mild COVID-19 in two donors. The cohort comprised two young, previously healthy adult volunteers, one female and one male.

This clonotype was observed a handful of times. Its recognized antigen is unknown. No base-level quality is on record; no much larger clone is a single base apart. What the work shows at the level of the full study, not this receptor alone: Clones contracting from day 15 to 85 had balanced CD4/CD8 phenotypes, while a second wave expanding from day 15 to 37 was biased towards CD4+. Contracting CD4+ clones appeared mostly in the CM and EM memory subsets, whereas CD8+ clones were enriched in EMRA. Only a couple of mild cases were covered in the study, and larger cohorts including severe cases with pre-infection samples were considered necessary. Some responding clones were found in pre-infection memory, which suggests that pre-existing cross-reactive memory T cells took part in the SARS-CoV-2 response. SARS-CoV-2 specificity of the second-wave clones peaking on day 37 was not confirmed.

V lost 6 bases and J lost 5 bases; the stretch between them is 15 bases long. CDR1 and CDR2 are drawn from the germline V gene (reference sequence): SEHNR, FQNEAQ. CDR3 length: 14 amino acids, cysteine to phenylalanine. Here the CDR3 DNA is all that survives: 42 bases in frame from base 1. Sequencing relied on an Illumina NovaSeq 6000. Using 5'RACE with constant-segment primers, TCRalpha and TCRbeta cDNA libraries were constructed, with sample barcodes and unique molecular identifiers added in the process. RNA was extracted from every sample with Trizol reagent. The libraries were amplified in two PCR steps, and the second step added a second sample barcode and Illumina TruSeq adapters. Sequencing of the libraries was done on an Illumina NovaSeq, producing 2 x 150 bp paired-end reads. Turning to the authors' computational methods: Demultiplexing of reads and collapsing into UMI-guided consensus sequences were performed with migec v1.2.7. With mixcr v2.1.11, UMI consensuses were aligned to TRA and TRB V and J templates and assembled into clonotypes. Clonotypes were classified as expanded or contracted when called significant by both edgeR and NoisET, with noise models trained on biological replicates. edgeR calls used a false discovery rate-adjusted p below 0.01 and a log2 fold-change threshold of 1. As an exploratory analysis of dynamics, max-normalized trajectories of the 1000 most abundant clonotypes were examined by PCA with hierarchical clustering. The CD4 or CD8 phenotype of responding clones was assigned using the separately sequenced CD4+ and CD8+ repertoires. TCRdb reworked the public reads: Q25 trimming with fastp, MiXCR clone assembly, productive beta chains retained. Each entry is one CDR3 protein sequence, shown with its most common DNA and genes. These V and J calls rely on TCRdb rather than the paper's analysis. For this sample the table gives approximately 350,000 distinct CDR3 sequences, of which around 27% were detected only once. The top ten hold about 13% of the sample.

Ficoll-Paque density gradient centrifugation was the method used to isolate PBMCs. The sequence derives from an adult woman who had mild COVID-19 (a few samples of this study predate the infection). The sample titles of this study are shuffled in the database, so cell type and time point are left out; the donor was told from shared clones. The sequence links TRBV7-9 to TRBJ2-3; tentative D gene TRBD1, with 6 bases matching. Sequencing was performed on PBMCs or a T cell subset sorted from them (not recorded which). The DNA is TGTGCCAGCAGGAATACAGGGTTAGGAGATACGCAGTATTTT. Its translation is CASRNTGLGDTQYF.